These 4 T cell receptor beta chains share one sample of origin, sequenced in a study of T-cell reconstitution after alpha-beta-depleted transplantation in children. This sample's TCRbeta library carried unique molecular identifier barcodes. TCRdb processed the PCR reads anew with MiXCR; each CDR3 protein has one entry. The repertoire consists of just over 950,000 distinct CDR3 sequences, with roughly 31% occurring once and the leading ten covering over 25%. The sample in question was PBMCs, mostly from graft donor cells, obtained 360 days after TCRalphabeta/CD19-depleted stem cell transplant. All receptors derive from a boy in the first two years of life who had a stem cell transplant for SCID, so the T cells may come from the graft donor.

This clonotype was seen a handful of times. The chain joins TRBV7-8 to TRBJ2-1, with D possibly matching TRBD2 (6 bases). The CDR3 spans 16 residues. The V gene's germline CDR1 is SGHVS and CDR2 FQNEAQ. V lost 1 base, J lost 1 base, and 11 bases lay in between. DNA for the CDR3: TGTGCCAGCAGCTTAGGGAGACTAGTATCCTACAATGAGCAGTTCTTC. Translating gives CASSLGRLVSYNEQFF.

The CDR3 protein is CASSLAGTGRYGYTF. The DNA for the CDR3 is TGCGCCAGCAGCTTGGCCGGAACAGGGAGGTATGGCTACACCTTC. The genes are TRBV5-1 and TRBJ1-2; maybe TRBD1 (6 bases). Germline-derived CDR1 and CDR2 are SGHRS and YFSETQ. The CDR3 is 15 amino acids. V was pared by 0 bases and J by 5 bases, with 14 bases between.

J is TRBJ2-1 and V is TRBV3-1; perhaps D is TRBD1 or TRBD2 (5 bases each). The CDR3 extends over 15 amino acids. V lost 1 base and J 7 bases, leaving 14 bases between the germline ends. The germline CDR1 and CDR2 sequences are LGHDT and YNNKEL (reference sequence). CDR3 sequence reads: CASSQGPLWGNEQFF. The CDR3 DNA follows: TGTGCCAGCAGCCAAGGTCCCCTCTGGGGGAATGAGCAGTTCTTC.

This clonotype occurred once. The chain joins TRBV29-1 to TRBJ2-7, with TRBD2 identical over 9 bases. The CDR3 runs 15 residues. V shed 0 bases and J 2 bases; nucleotides not matched to a gene: 5. Germline V gene sequence: CDR1 SQVTM, CDR2 ANQGSEA. CDR3 in amino acids: CSVEDEGGGAYEQYF. The CDR3 DNA follows: TGCAGCGTTGAAGATGAGGGCGGGGGGGCCTACGAGCAGTACTTC.